The 23 T cell receptor beta chains below all came from one sample that was sequenced in a study of T cells in Graves' hyperthyroidism and ophthalmopathy (dated by TCRdb to 2018 to 2020). The library was built by means of multiplex PCR. Sequencing relied on an Illumina HiSeq 2000. The TCR beta CDR3 regions were amplified from RNA transcripts. The TCR CDR3 was subjected to a first round of RT-PCR using the HTBI primer set and the Qiagen OneStep RT-PCR kit. The public reads were reanalyzed by TCRdb: fastp trimming at Q25, MiXCR alignment, in-frame beta chains only. Merged by CDR3 protein, the rows form single entries marked with the most common genes and DNA. Within this sample are more than 250,000 distinct CDR3 sequences, with roughly 15% of them counted one time only. The ten largest clones represent around 31% of the sample. The specimen sequenced was blood. The source is a woman in her forties or fifties with Graves' hyperthyroidism that later progressed to Graves' ophthalmopathy.

This clonotype was observed at least ten times. The chain couples TRBV9 to TRBJ2-2; 7 bases agree with TRBD1. The trim removed 3 bases at V and 0 bases at J, leaving 5 bases unmatched. The CDR3 spans 16 residues. Looked up from germline, CDR1 is SGDLS and CDR2 is YYNGEE. CDR3 nucleotides: TGTGCCAGCAGCGGGAGACAGGGCACGAACACCGGGGAGCTGTTTTTT. This translates into CASSGRQGTNTGELFF.

This clonotype was detected many times. The chain is built from TRBV18 and TRBJ2-7; weak D call: TRBD1 (5 bases). From germline, CDR1 is KGHSH and CDR2 LQKENI. This CDR3 spans 13 amino acids. The V gene lost 3 bases and the J gene lost 3 bases, with 9 bases spanning the gap. The CDR3 DNA reads as TGTGCCAGCTCACCGCAAACAGGCTACGAGCAGTACTTC. This gives the protein CASSPQTGYEQYF.

This clonotype was picked up a small number of times. The chain joins TRBV4-2 to TRBJ1-4, with D tentatively TRBD1 (5 bases). Germline V gene sequence: CDR1 LGHNA, CDR2 YNFKEQ. The CDR3 length is 17 residues. With 4 bases removed from V and 2 bases from J, the gap between germline ends came to 17 bases. The CDR3 loop reads CASSRGTTGETNEKLFF. For the CDR3, the DNA is TGTGCCAGCAGCCGCGGGACCACAGGAGAGACTAATGAAAAACTGTTTTTT.

The V call is TRBV7-2, the J call TRBJ2-1; 10 nucleotides align to TRBD2. The V gene's germline CDR1 is SGHTA and CDR2 FQGNSA. Trimming removed 5 bases from V and 10 bases from J; junction bases left unmatched: 8. The CDR3 runs to 14 residues. The CDR3 loop is CASSITSGEGEQFF. The CDR3 DNA follows: TGTGCCAGCAGCATTACTAGCGGGGAGGGGGAGCAGTTCTTC. Full variable domain (rest looked up from reference TRBV7-2 and TRBJ2-1): GAGVSQSPSNKVTEKGKDVELRCDPISGHTALYWYRQSLGQGLEFLIYFQGNSAPDKSGLPSDRFSAERTGGSVSTLTIQRTQQEDSAVYLCASSITSGEGEQFFGPGTRLTVL.

This clonotype was seen repeatedly, ten times or more. The J gene is TRBJ2-7, the V gene TRBV11-2; 8 nucleotides agree with TRBD1. The V gene's germline CDR1 is SGHAT and CDR2 FQNNGV. The CDR3 sequence is 14 residues long. With V trimmed by 4 bases and J by 6 bases, 8 bases remained unmatched. CDR3 in DNA: TGTGCCAGCAGCTCCGCAGGGGGCGAGATCGAGCAGTACTTC. This sequence encodes CASSSAGGEIEQYF.

The table lists this clonotype with many counts. This chain uses TRBV6-6 with TRBJ2-7; 11 bases are shared with TRBD2. The CDR3 is 15 residues long. Germline-derived CDR1 and CDR2 are MNHNY and SVGAGI (reference sequence). V lost 2 bases and J lost 2; bases outside the gene matches: 2. Written as DNA, the CDR3 is TGTGCCAGCAGTTACCAGGGACTAGCGGCCTACGAGCAGTACTTC. Its protein is CASSYQGLAAYEQYF.

The chain employs TRBV4-1 and TRBJ2-1; 16 bases fit TRBD2. The CDR3 loop spans 16 amino acids. J lost 7 bases, V lost 1 base, and 1 base had no gene match. Germline V gene data show CDR1 as MGHRA and CDR2 as YSYEKL. The CDR3 sequence is CASSQVGLAGGNEQFF. DNA of the CDR3: TGCGCCAGCAGCCAAGTGGGACTAGCGGGAGGGAATGAGCAGTTCTTC.

The V gene is TRBV6-2 or TRBV6-3, the J gene TRBJ2-1; D may correspond to TRBD1 or TRBD2 (5 bases each). The CDR3 is 14 residues long. V was cut by 5 bases and J by 9 bases, with 17 bases left in between. Germline assignment: CDR1 MNHEY and CDR2 SVGEGT. The CDR3 is CASSPSRAQGEQFF. The CDR3 DNA reads as TGTGCCAGCAGTCCTAGCAGGGCGCAGGGTGAGCAGTTCTTC.

The V gene is TRBV10-3, the J gene TRBJ1-1; maybe TRBD1 (5 bases). Germline V gene data show CDR1 as ENHRY and CDR2 as SYGVKD. V dropped 4 bases and J dropped 0 bases, with 9 bases sitting between them. CDR3 length: 14 residues. CDR3: CAISGGGMNTEAFF. CDR3 nucleotide sequence: TGTGCCATCAGTGGGGGCGGGATGAACACTGAAGCTTTCTTT.

Ten or more counts support this clonotype. The chain is built from TRBV6-1 and TRBJ1-6; no definite D call. Trimming removed 5 bases at V and 8 bases at J, with 16 bases between. Germline CDR1 reads MNHNS; CDR2 reads SASEGT. The CDR3 contains 15 residues. This CDR3 is CASSTRRDSHSPLHF. The CDR3 coding sequence is TGTGCCAGCAGTACGCGAAGGGATTCCCATTCACCCCTCCACTTT.

This clonotype appeared a few times. The rearrangement joins TRBV7-3 to TRBJ1-3; D is ambiguous. V was trimmed by 7 bases and J by 0 bases, leaving 13 bases between them. CDR1 and CDR2 (germline): SGHTA, FQGTGA. This CDR3 is 15 amino acids long. The CDR3 coding sequence is TGTGCCAGCAACACCCGGACCACCTCTGGAAACACCATATATTTT. Encoded protein: CASNTRTTSGNTIYF.

This clonotype was counted at least ten times. The rearrangement uses TRBV7-3 and TRBJ2-1; D perhaps matches TRBD2 (6 bases). Trimming pared 5 bases from V and 7 bases from J, leaving 15 bases between. The CDR3 extends over 14 amino acids. Germline CDR1 is SGHTA and CDR2 is FQGTGA. The chain's CDR3 is CASSAPGLTNEQFF. CDR3 nucleotides: TGTGCCAGCAGCGCACCGGGACTGACTAATGAGCAGTTCTTC.

This clonotype was observed at least ten times. The V call is TRBV20-1, the J call TRBJ2-7; 7 nucleotides align to TRBD2. The trim removed 0 bases at V and 7 bases at J, leaving 15 bases unmatched. The CDR3 runs 16 residues. Germline CDR1 DFQATT, CDR2 SNEGSKA (reference sequence). The CDR3 sequence: CSARDSKRGLRGEQYF. The CDR3 region has the DNA TGCAGTGCTAGAGATTCAAAGCGGGGCCTCCGCGGGGAGCAGTACTTC.

This clonotype was observed a handful of times. This sequence joins TRBV10-3 and TRBJ2-7, with D possibly being TRBD2 (6 bases). CDR3 length equals 13 residues. Germline lookup yields CDR1 ENHRY and CDR2 SYGVKD. Trimming pared 9 bases from V and 5 bases from J, leaving 17 bases between. The CDR3, as DNA: TGTGCCATTTCCAGGCCCGGGAGCAACGAGCAGTACTTC. It encodes CAISRPGSNEQYF.

This clonotype was observed at least ten times. This chain connects TRBV20-1 to TRBJ2-5, with no clear D. Trimming shortened V by 7 bases and J by 5 bases, and 11 bases separated the two germline ends. This CDR3 comprises 11 residues. Per germline, CDR1 DFQATT and CDR2 SNEGSKA (reference sequence). CDR3 in amino acids: CSVNWAETQYF. The DNA for the CDR3 is TGCAGTGTAAACTGGGCGGAGACCCAGTACTTC.

V is TRBV20-1 and J is TRBJ2-3; 7 nucleotides match TRBD2. V gave up 3 bases and J gave up 3 bases; unmatched junction bases: 9. CDR1 is DFQATT and CDR2 is SNEGSKA in the germline V gene (reference sequence). The CDR3 runs 15 residues. The CDR3 is CSASKASGWTDTQYF. The DNA for the CDR3 is TGCAGTGCTAGTAAGGCTAGCGGTTGGACAGATACGCAGTATTTT.

The table lists this clonotype with many counts. The CDR3 DNA reads TGCAGTGCTAGTATACCTAGCGGGGAATGGGATACGCAGTATTTT. Translating gives CSASIPSGEWDTQYF. This chain joins TRBV20-1 and TRBJ2-3; 9 bases fit TRBD2. CDR1 is DFQATT, CDR2 SNEGSKA, per germline (reference sequence). V trimming: 3 bases; J trimming: 6 bases; junction bases outside the gene matches: 10. The CDR3 consists of 15 residues.

This clonotype was counted ten times or more. The chain carries TRBV27 and TRBJ2-7; no clear D. CDR1 MNHEY and CDR2 SMNVEV come from the germline V gene (reference sequence). The V gene lost 2 bases and the J gene lost 3 bases, with 8 bases spanning the gap. The CDR3 runs 13 residues. The CDR3 region is CASSLQQRYEQYF. The CDR3 region has the DNA TGTGCCAGCAGTTTACAGCAACGCTACGAGCAGTACTTC.

This clonotype occurred a few times. The chain has TRBV9 and TRBJ2-1; the match to TRBD1 covers 7 bases. The CDR3 is made up of 15 amino acids. V was pared by 5 bases and J by 4 bases, with 9 bases of the junction left unmatched. Per germline, CDR1 SGDLS and CDR2 YYNGEE. The CDR3 loop is CASSQTGTAYNEQFF. The CDR3 bases are TGTGCCAGCAGTCAGACCGGGACAGCGTACAATGAGCAGTTCTTC.

This clonotype occurred many times. This chain's CDR3 is CASSEHPAGVDTQYF. The CDR3 nucleotides read TGCGCCAGCAGTGAGCATCCGGCGGGAGTGGATACGCAGTATTTT. The genes are TRBV10-1 and TRBJ2-3, with TRBD2 matching over 7 bases. V lost 2 bases and J lost 6; bases outside the gene matches: 8. CDR1 and CDR2 from the germline V gene are WNHNN and SYGVQD (reference sequence). The CDR3 is 15 residues long.

Many counts were recorded for this clonotype. The genes are TRBV24-1 and TRBJ1-2, with D possibly TRBD1 on 5 matching bases. The ends were cut back, 1 base at V and 6 bases at J, with 14 bases in the middle. CDR3 length equals 15 residues. Germline values: CDR1 KGHDR, CDR2 SFDVKD. Written as DNA, the CDR3 is TGTGCCACCAGTGATTTTCCGGGGCCCGCCAATGGCTACACCTTC. Protein sequence: CATSDFPGPANGYTF.

The CDR3 here is CASSVTSGPHEQFF. The CDR3 nucleotides are TGTGCCAGCAGTGTAACTAGCGGCCCACATGAGCAGTTCTTC. This rearrangement joins TRBV25-1 to TRBJ2-1, with 8 bases that match TRBD2. Germline CDR1 and CDR2: MGHDK and SYGVNS. The V and J ends lost 4 bases and 8 bases, in that order; junction bases with no gene match: 7. The length of the CDR3 is 14 residues. Drawing the rest from reference TRBV25-1 and TRBJ2-1, the complete variable domain is EADIYQTPRYLVIGTGKKITLECSQTMGHDKMYWYQQDPGMELHLIHYSYGVNSTEKGDLSSESTVSRIRTEHFPLTLESARPSHTSQYLCASSVTSGPHEQFFGPGTRLTVL.

The chain employs TRBV7-3 and TRBJ1-1, with D uncertain. The CDR3 runs 13 residues. Trimming stripped 5 bases from V and 7 bases from J, with 14 bases between. Germline CDR1 reads SGHTA; CDR2 reads FQGTGA. The CDR3 DNA is TGTGCCAGCAGCCCAACGACGGGCGGTGAAGCTTTCTTT. This codes for CASSPTTGGEAFF.